Included here is one TCR beta chain sequence, with context. Its antigen is currently unknown. Described time point: week 23, last vaccination. Vaccinated patients received 300 ug of mutant IDH1 20-mer peptide per dose, with topical imiquimod. The data are from a study of a mutant IDH1 vaccine in newly diagnosed glioma. Looking at the study overall: The patients received vaccinations eight times, in weeks 1, 3, 5, 7, 11, 15, 19 and 23. Patients got their first vaccination 4-6 weeks after radiotherapy alone, or with temozolomide cycles. Study results and caveats: Vaccination elicited immune responses in 93.3% of patients.

Only in-frame clones appear in the TCRdb table, and some are missing; sequencing was by immunoSEQ multiplex PCR. The sample consists of approximately 79,000 clones, approximately 85% of them appearing once. J gave up 9 bases and V 4 bases, and 7 bases lay outside the gene matches. This CDR3 region has 13 residues. The V gene's germline CDR1 is SGHDT and CDR2 YYEEEE. J is TRBJ2-7 and V is TRBV5-6; 10 bases align to TRBD1. The TCR comes from a woman aged 50 to 60 with glioma. The specimen was PBMCs, collected from a glioma patient whose treatment included an IDH1 peptide vaccine. CDR3: CASSQDRGQAQYF. CDR3 in DNA: TGTGCCAGCAGCCAAGACAGGGGGCAGGCGCAGTACTTC.